Shown below are 26 T cell receptor beta chains from a single sample sequenced in a study of siplizumab effects on memory and regulatory T cells. Profiled with immunoSEQ multiplex PCR; TCRdb holds only in-frame clones, not every one. This sample has about 120,000 clones, with 80% to 95% found just once. The sample consisted of non-Treg CD4+ T cells sorted from blood. The receptors derive from a human donor in good health.

The rearrangement joins TRBV7-3 to TRBJ2-3; 11 bases map to TRBD2. Trimming at V came to 1 base and at J to 2 bases, leaving 5 bases not matched to a gene. This CDR3 is built from 17 residues. Per the germline V gene, CDR1 is SGHTA and CDR2 is FQGTGA. Here the CDR3 reads CASSLRASGGNTDTQYF. The CDR3 DNA reads TGTGCCAGCAGCTTAAGGGCTAGCGGGGGGAACACAGATACGCAGTATTTT.

This chain uses TRBV7-3 with TRBJ2-1; TRBD2 agrees at 9 bases. The germline V gene encodes CDR1 SGHTA and CDR2 FQGTGA. Germline trimming cut 2 bases from V and 6 bases from J; bases unmatched to any gene: 5. This CDR3 region has 15 residues. The CDR3, as DNA: TGTGCCAGCAGCTTATTAGCGGGGGCTGGCAATGAGCAGTTCTTC. Translation gives CASSLLAGAGNEQFF.

The rearrangement joins TRBV7-2 to TRBJ2-5; no firm D call. CDR1 is SGHTA, CDR2 FQGNSA, per germline. Trimming pared 3 bases from V and 2 bases from J, leaving 10 bases between. The CDR3 has 14 amino acids. This CDR3 reads CASSLTVHQETQYF. The CDR3, as DNA: TGTGCCAGCAGCTTGACGGTACATCAAGAGACCCAGTACTTC.

The chain employs TRBV30 and TRBJ2-5; TRBD1 matches at 9 bases. The J call may be in error: the DNA end matches TRBJ2-7 better. Germline-derived CDR1 and CDR2 are GTSNPN and SVGIG (reference sequence). The CDR3 extends over 13 amino acids. CDR3 DNA: TGTGCCTGGATACAGGGGGCGGCCGGCGAGCAGTACTTC. Encoded protein: CAWIQGAAGEQYF.

V is TRBV18 and J is TRBJ1-2, with 7 positions matching TRBD1. Germline trimming cut 1 base from V and 1 base from J; bases unmatched to any gene: 9. Looked up from germline, CDR1 is KGHSH and CDR2 is LQKENI. The length of the CDR3 is 17 residues. The CDR3 DNA sequence: TGTGCCAGCTCACCACGAGGGACAGAGCTACTTAACTATGGCTACACCTTC. It translates to CASSPRGTELLNYGYTF.

The chain couples TRBV18 to TRBJ1-5; TRBD1 might be the D (6 bases). Germline V gives CDR1 KGHSH, CDR2 LQKENI. The length of the CDR3 is 16 residues. The ends were cut back, 3 bases at V and 2 bases at J, with 14 bases in the middle. CDR3 in DNA: TGTGCCAGCTCACCGACAGGCCCGAGGGGCAATCAGCCCCAGCATTTT. It specifies CASSPTGPRGNQPQHF.

V usage is TRBV6-1 and J usage is TRBJ1-5; 8 bases fit TRBD1. The CDR3 has 13 residues. J lost 9 bases, V lost 3 bases, and 4 bases had no gene match. Looked up from germline, CDR1 is MNHNS and CDR2 is SASEGT. CDR3 DNA: TGTGCCAGCAGTGACCCCGACAGGGGGCCCCAGCATTTT. As protein: CASSDPDRGPQHF.

The V gene is TRBV9, the J gene TRBJ2-4, with D unresolved. This CDR3 is built from 13 residues. In germline, CDR1 is SGDLS, CDR2 YYNGEE. The V end was cut by 2 bases, the J end by 5 bases, with 8 bases between. The CDR3 reads CASSVGGENIQYF. CDR3 bases: TGTGCCAGCAGCGTGGGCGGAGAAAACATTCAGTACTTC.

This clone was counted once. This chain links TRBV5-1 with TRBJ2-7, with 11 positions matching TRBD1. With V trimmed by 1 base and J by 4 bases, 4 bases remained unmatched. Per germline, CDR1 SGHRS and CDR2 YFSETQ. This CDR3 is built from 15 residues. The CDR3 nucleotides read TGCGCCAGCAGCTTGCTGGGACAGGGGGAATACGAGCAGTACTTC. Translating gives CASSLLGQGEYEQYF.

V usage is TRBV25-1 and J usage is TRBJ1-1; 12 bases align to TRBD1. J lost 4 bases, V lost 9 bases, and 15 bases had no gene match. The CDR3 runs 17 residues. Germline CDR1 reads MGHDK; CDR2 reads SYGVNS. Written as DNA, the CDR3 is TGTGCCAGGGGACCGGGACAGGGGGCCATCCGGGTCACTGAAGCTTTCTTT. Protein: CARGPGQGAIRVTEAFF. Full variable domain (remainder filled in from reference TRBV25-1 and TRBJ1-1): EADIYQTPRYLVIGTGKKITLECSQTMGHDKMYWYQQDPGMELHLIHYSYGVNSTEKGDLSSESTVSRIRTEHFPLTLESARPSHTSQYLCARGPGQGAIRVTEAFFGQGTRLTVV.

This chain connects TRBV9 to TRBJ2-5, with a tentative D call TRBD1 (5 bases). Trimming left V 0 bases short and J 1 base short, with 13 bases between. CDR1 SGDLS and CDR2 YYNGEE come from the germline V gene. This CDR3 is 16 amino acids long. CDR3 nucleotides: TGTGCCAGCAGCGTAGTCCAGGGAAACCCCCAAGAGACCCAGTACTTC. Protein: CASSVVQGNPQETQYF.

V and J are TRBV27 and TRBJ1-2; a weak D match, TRBD1 (6 bases). The CDR3 sequence is 13 residues long. Germline CDR1 is MNHEY and CDR2 is SMNVEV (reference sequence). V was clipped by 6 bases and J by 2 bases, with 10 bases between them. CDR3 loop: CASRPGQNYGYTF. The CDR3 DNA reads as TGTGCCAGCAGGCCTGGACAGAACTATGGCTACACCTTC.

The CDR3 here is CASGNWGPNYGYTF. CDR3 nucleotide sequence: TGTGCCAGCGGGAATTGGGGGCCCAACTATGGCTACACCTTC. The gene calls are TRBV6-5 and TRBJ1-2; D may be TRBD1 (6 bases). The length of the CDR3 is 14 residues. Trimming pared 8 bases from V and 2 bases from J, leaving 15 bases between. CDR1 is MNHEY, CDR2 SVGAGI, per germline.

V usage is TRBV5-1 and J usage is TRBJ2-6, with D perhaps TRBD1 or TRBD2 (5 bases each). The V end was cut by 1 base, the J end by 1 base, with 9 bases between. The CDR3 loop spans 16 amino acids. Per the germline V gene, CDR1 is SGHRS and CDR2 is YFSETQ. The CDR3 DNA follows: TGCGCCAGCAGCTTGCCGGGGCAATCTGGGGCCAACGTCCTGACTTTC. Its translation: CASSLPGQSGANVLTF.

The genes are TRBV4-1 and TRBJ1-5; tentatively, D is TRBD1 (5 bases). CDR1 and CDR2 from the germline V gene are MGHRA and YSYEKL. This CDR3 contains 14 residues. Trimming left V 1 base short and J 3 bases short, with 7 bases between. Here the CDR3 DNA reads TGCGCCAGCAGCCAAGTAGGGACCAATCAGCCCCAGCATTTT. Translating it yields CASSQVGTNQPQHF.

The J gene is TRBJ1-2, the V gene TRBV6-5; D perhaps matches TRBD1 (6 bases). The germline V and J ends were trimmed by 4 bases and 7 bases, with 16 bases remaining between them. The length of the CDR3 is 14 residues. CDR1 is MNHEY, CDR2 SVGAGI, per germline. The CDR3 nucleotides are TGTGCCAGCAGTTTAGGACTCAAGGGGGGTGGCTACACCTTC. Its translation is CASSLGLKGGGYTF.

V is TRBV9 and J is TRBJ2-1; TRBD1 agrees at 7 bases. Germline V gene lookup returns CDR1 SGDLS and CDR2 YYNGEE. This CDR3 is built from 15 residues. V shed 2 bases and J 2 bases; nucleotides not matched to a gene: 4. CDR3 sequence reads: CASSVEGATYNEQFF. CDR3 in DNA: TGTGCCAGCAGCGTCGAGGGGGCCACCTACAATGAGCAGTTCTTC.

V is TRBV10-3 and J is TRBJ1-2; D is ambiguous. CDR3 length: 13 residues. In germline, CDR1 is ENHRY, CDR2 SYGVKD. Between the trimmed V and J ends, which lost 8 bases and 8 bases, there was a span of 18 bases. CDR3 DNA: TGTGCCATCCACCGCGGGGAGAGACCCGGCTACACCTTC. Translation gives CAIHRGERPGYTF.

CDR3 sequence: CAHRGKRDSNQPQHF. The CDR3, as DNA: TGTGCCCACCGGGGGAAACGTGACAGCAATCAGCCCCAGCATTTT. This sequence joins TRBV7-9 and TRBJ1-5; a possible D gene is TRBD1 (5 bases). The germline V and J ends were trimmed by 11 bases and 1 base, with 18 bases remaining between them. The CDR3 is 15 amino acids. Per the germline V gene, CDR1 is SEHNR and CDR2 is FQNEAQ (reference sequence).

The chain uses TRBV19 and TRBJ2-7, with TRBD1 identical over 12 bases. The V and J ends lost 2 bases and 3 bases, in that order; junction bases with no gene match: 2. The CDR3 consists of 15 residues. Germline V gene lookup returns CDR1 LNHDA and CDR2 SQIVND (reference sequence). CDR3 region: CASSIRDRGLYEQYF. Written as DNA, the CDR3 is TGTGCCAGTAGTATAAGGGACAGGGGGCTCTACGAGCAGTACTTC.

The chain employs TRBV2 and TRBJ2-1; D unresolved. The length of the CDR3 is 11 residues. Germline CDR1 and CDR2: SNHLY and FYNNEI. Trimming cost V 5 bases and J 8 bases, with 7 bases left between them. This CDR3 is CASSNLDEQFF. In DNA, the CDR3 is TGTGCCAGCAGTAACCTCGATGAGCAGTTCTTC.

This sequence joins TRBV30 and TRBJ2-1, with D possibly TRBD2 on 5 matching bases. Trimming removed 2 bases from V and 6 bases from J, with 8 bases in between. This CDR3 has 12 amino acids. Germline CDR1 and CDR2: GTSNPN and SVGIG (reference sequence). The DNA of the CDR3 is TGTGCCTGGAGTCTGGGAGCCAATGAGCAGTTCTTC. Amino acid sequence: CAWSLGANEQFF.

This rearrangement joins TRBV28 to TRBJ1-2; 10 nucleotides match TRBD1. This CDR3 region has 16 residues. V was pared by 6 bases and J by 0 bases, with 7 bases of the junction left unmatched. CDR1 is MDHEN and CDR2 is SYDVKM in the germline V gene. The CDR3 region has the DNA TGTGCCAGCAGGCGGACAGGGGGTAACGCTAACTATGGCTACACCTTC. Translating gives CASRRTGGNANYGYTF.

This clone was recorded once. The chain uses TRBV28 and TRBJ1-1, with D unclear. V was trimmed by 7 bases and J by 0 bases, leaving 6 bases between them. Germline CDR1 is MDHEN and CDR2 is SYDVKM. The CDR3 has 12 residues. CDR3 amino acids: CASMVLNTEAFF. CDR3 DNA: TGTGCCAGCATGGTGCTGAACACTGAAGCTTTCTTT.

V and J are TRBV6-5 and TRBJ1-5; tentatively, D is TRBD1 (5 bases). Trimming stripped 11 bases from V and 10 bases from J, with 18 bases between. This CDR3 spans 12 amino acids. Germline CDR1 MNHEY, CDR2 SVGAGI. The CDR3 DNA reads as TGTGCCTCCTATCATAATGGGGGACCCCAGCATTTT. This gives the protein CASYHNGGPQHF.

The chain carries TRBV19 and TRBJ2-7, with a possible D match to TRBD2 (6 bases). The V gene lost 9 bases and the J gene lost 6 bases, with 15 bases spanning the gap. Germline V CDR1 and CDR2: LNHDA, SQIVND (reference sequence). The CDR3 consists of 12 residues. The CDR3 nucleotides read TGTGCCAGCGGGGGTCTCCGGAGCGAGCAGTACTTC. Its translation: CASGGLRSEQYF.